The source of this T cell receptor beta chain is a study of T-cell reconstitution after alpha-beta-depleted transplantation in children. Study findings and constraints: After transplant, high TCRbeta diversity at day 60 in some patients arose from surviving recipient T cells and thymic progenitors. The origin of alpha-beta T cells about two months after transplant was reportedly several hundred expanded graft clones. Among T cells one year after transplant, newly produced cells accounted for most counts and diversity.

This clonotype was picked up a small number of times. The antigen remains unidentified. This CDR3 region has 14 residues. V lost 3 bases to trimming and J lost 5 bases; unmatched junction nucleotides: 6. CDR1 SGHRS and CDR2 YFSETQ come from the germline V gene. The TCRbeta library was prepared with unique molecular identifiers. TCRdb reprocessed the PCR reads via MiXCR and lists one record per CDR3 protein. The profile shows about 78,000 distinct CDR3 sequences, 13% to 15% of them singletons. The TCR was taken from a male patient aged 2 to 10 who had a stem cell transplant for acute lymphoblastic leukemia, so the T cells may come from the graft donor. Sequenced here: PBMCs, mostly from graft donor cells, sampled 180 days after TCRalphabeta/CD19-depleted stem cell transplant. This sequence joins TRBV5-1 and TRBJ2-7; 9 nucleotides line up with TRBD1. This chain's CDR3 is CASSSGTGRDEQYF. The CDR3 DNA is TGCGCCAGCAGCTCCGGGACAGGGAGAGACGAGCAGTACTTC. The full variable domain, rest sourced from reference TRBV5-1 and TRBJ2-7, is KAGVTQTPRYLIKTRGQQVTLSCSPISGHRSVSWYQQTPGQGLQFLFEYFSETQRNKGNFPGRFSGRQFSNSRSEMNVSTLELGDSALYLCASSSGTGRDEQYFGPGTRLTVT.